The 12 T cell receptor beta chains presented below share a single source sample, sequenced in a study of blood T cell repertoires in COVID-19 (dated by TCRdb to about 2020). Libraries were prepared through the immunoSEQ multiplex PCR assay. TCRdb retrieved this table from immuneACCESS and kept in-frame rearrangements only. Not all clones are present; in checked studies, unresolved V genes account for under half, and no reason is known for the remainder. This sample is represented by tens of thousands of clones; 85% to 90% of them were singletons. The ten largest clones represent 27% of the sample. Specimen: peripheral blood. These receptors came from a human donor in a cohort sampled during active COVID-19.

This chain connects TRBV21-1 to TRBJ2-6; the D call in the table, TRBD1, was not verified against the DNA. TRBV21-1 is labeled a pseudogene. The CDR3 extends over 18 amino acids. The CDR3 reads CASSKSGGERTGANVLTF. In nucleotides, the CDR3 is TGTGCCAGCAGCAAGTCAGGGGGCGAACGAACAGGGGCCAACGTCCTGACTTTC.

The chain joins TRBV6-5 to TRBJ1-2; TRBD1 aligns across 7 bases. V shed 0 bases, J shed 2 bases, and the junction held 6 bases outside the gene matches. Per the germline V gene, CDR1 is MNHEY and CDR2 is SVGAGI. This CDR3 has 16 amino acids. The CDR3: CASSYSGTVTNYGYTF. The DNA for the CDR3 is TGTGCCAGCAGTTACTCGGGGACAGTTACGAACTATGGCTACACCTTC.

This sequence joins TRBV6-5 and TRBJ1-4, with 9 bases aligning to TRBD1. The CDR3 runs to 15 residues. J lost 5 bases, V lost 5 bases, and 6 bases had no gene match. Germline V gene lookup returns CDR1 MNHEY and CDR2 SVGAGI. The CDR3 protein is CASSIAGTGNEKLFF. CDR3 sequence (DNA): TGTGCCAGCAGTATAGCCGGGACAGGGAATGAAAAACTGTTTTTT.

V is TRBV7-6 and J is TRBJ1-1, with 9 bases lining up with TRBD1. This CDR3 is 14 amino acids long. Germline CDR1 reads SGHVS; CDR2 reads FNYEAQ. Unmatched junction bases numbered 5, after V lost 2 bases and J lost 7 bases. Written as DNA, the CDR3 is TGTGCCAGCAGCTTACCCGGGACAGGGCGTGAAGCTTTCTTT. Its translation: CASSLPGTGREAFF.

The V gene is TRBV9, the J gene TRBJ2-1; TRBD2 might be the D (7 bases). This CDR3 comprises 15 residues. V lost 4 bases, J lost 5 bases, and 16 bases lay in between. From germline, CDR1 is SGDLS and CDR2 YYNGEE. This CDR3 reads CASSLLGGADNEQFF. CDR3 in DNA: TGTGCCAGCAGCCTCCTGGGGGGGGCCGACAATGAGCAGTTCTTC.

V usage is TRBV6-6 and J usage is TRBJ1-3, with 7 bases identical to TRBD1. The CDR3 sequence is 13 residues long. The junction had 2 bases not matched to a gene; V was cut back by 5 bases and J by 4 bases. The germline V gene has CDR1 MNHNY and CDR2 SVGAGI (reference sequence). CDR3 nucleotides: TGTGCCAGCAGTGGGGGACAGGGAAACACCATATATTTT. Translating gives CASSGGQGNTIYF.

The chain joins TRBV30 to TRBJ2-3; D is unresolved. The CDR3 has 15 amino acids. CDR1 is GTSNPN, CDR2 SVGIG, per germline (reference sequence). V lost 3 bases, J lost 1 base, and 14 bases lay in between. The CDR3 nucleotides are TGTGCCTGGAGGTACTCGCGGAGCCGCACAGATACGCAGTATTTT. The encoded protein is CAWRYSRSRTDTQYF.

The chain combines TRBV28 with TRBJ2-3, with D maybe TRBD1 (5 bases). Germline CDR1 reads MDHEN; CDR2 reads SYDVKM. The CDR3 extends over 16 amino acids. Between the trimmed V and J ends, which lost 6 bases and 0 bases, there was a span of 16 bases. The CDR3 sequence: CASSSPTASSTDTQYF. The CDR3 nucleotides are TGTGCCAGCAGCTCGCCGACAGCTTCTAGCACAGATACGCAGTATTTT.

The rearrangement links TRBV7-2 to TRBJ1-2, with a weak D call TRBD1 (6 bases). The germline V and J ends were trimmed by 1 base and 2 bases, with 17 bases remaining between them. Germline CDR1 is SGHTA and CDR2 is FQGNSA. The CDR3 sequence is 17 residues long. The CDR3 sequence: CASSLVGGARTNYGYTF. The CDR3 bases are TGTGCCAGCAGCTTAGTGGGGGGGGCGCGAACCAACTATGGCTACACCTTC.

The chain carries TRBV5-1 and TRBJ2-7; D uncertain. V gave up 4 bases and J gave up 3 bases, with 8 bases separating them. The CDR3 is 12 amino acids. Germline V gene lookup returns CDR1 SGHRS and CDR2 YFSETQ. For the CDR3, the DNA is TGCGCCAGCAGCCCGGGTTACTACGAGCAGTACTTC. This translates into CASSPGYYEQYF.

The J gene is TRBJ2-7, the V gene TRBV29-1; D unclear. CDR3 length equals 11 residues. Germline CDR1 and CDR2: SQVTM and ANQGSEA. V dropped 1 base and J dropped 4 bases, with 5 bases sitting between them. This CDR3 is CSVEGLYEQYF. CDR3 nucleotide sequence: TGCAGCGTTGAAGGTCTTTACGAGCAGTACTTC.

A word on this clone: The identical CDR3 is also encoded by other nucleotide sequences in the sample. This chain joins TRBV7-2 and TRBJ2-5; 11 bases map to TRBD2. The CDR3 length is 16 residues. V was pared by 1 base and J by 2 bases, with 3 bases of the junction left unmatched. The germline gives CDR1 SGHTA, CDR2 FQGNSA. CDR3 loop: CASSLGLAGGQETQYF. The CDR3 region has the DNA TGTGCCAGCAGCTTAGGCCTAGCGGGGGGACAAGAGACCCAGTACTTC.